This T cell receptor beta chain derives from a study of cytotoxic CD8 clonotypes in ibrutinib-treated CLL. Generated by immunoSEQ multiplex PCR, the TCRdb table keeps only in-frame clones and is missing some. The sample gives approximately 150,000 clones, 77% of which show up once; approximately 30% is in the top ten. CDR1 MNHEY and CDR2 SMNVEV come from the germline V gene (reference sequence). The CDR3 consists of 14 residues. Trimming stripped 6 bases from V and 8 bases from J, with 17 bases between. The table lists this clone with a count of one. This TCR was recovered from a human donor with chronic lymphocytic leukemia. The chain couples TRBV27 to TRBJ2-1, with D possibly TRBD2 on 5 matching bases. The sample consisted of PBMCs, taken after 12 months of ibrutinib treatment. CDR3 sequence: CASRSGLPAHEQFF. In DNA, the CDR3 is TGTGCCAGCAGATCCGGACTCCCAGCCCATGAGCAGTTCTTC.